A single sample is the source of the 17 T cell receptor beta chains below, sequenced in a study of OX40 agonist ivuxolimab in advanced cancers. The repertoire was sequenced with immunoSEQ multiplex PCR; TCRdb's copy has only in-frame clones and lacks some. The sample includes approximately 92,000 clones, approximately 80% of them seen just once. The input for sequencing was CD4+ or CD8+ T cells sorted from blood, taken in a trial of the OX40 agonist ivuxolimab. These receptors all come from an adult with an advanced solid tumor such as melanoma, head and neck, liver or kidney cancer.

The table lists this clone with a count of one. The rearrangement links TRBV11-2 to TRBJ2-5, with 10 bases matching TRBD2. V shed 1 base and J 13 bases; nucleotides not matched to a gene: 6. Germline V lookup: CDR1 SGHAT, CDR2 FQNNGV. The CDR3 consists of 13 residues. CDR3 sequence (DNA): TGTGCCAGCAGCTTAGCAGCTAGCGGGAGCTCGTACTTC. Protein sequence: CASSLAASGSSYF. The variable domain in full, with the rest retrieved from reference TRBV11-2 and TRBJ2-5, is EAGVAQSPRYKIIEKRQSVAFWCNPISGHATLYWYQQILGQGPKLLIQFQNNGVVDDSQLPKDRFSAERLKGVDSTLKIQPAKLEDSAVYLCASSLAASGSSYFGPGTRLLVL.

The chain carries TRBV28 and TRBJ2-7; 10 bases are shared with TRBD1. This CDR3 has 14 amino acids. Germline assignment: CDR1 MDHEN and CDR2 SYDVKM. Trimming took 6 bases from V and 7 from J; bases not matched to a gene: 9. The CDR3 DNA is TGTGCCAGCAGAACCGGGACAGGGGTTTGGGAGCAGTACTTC. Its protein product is CASRTGTGVWEQYF.

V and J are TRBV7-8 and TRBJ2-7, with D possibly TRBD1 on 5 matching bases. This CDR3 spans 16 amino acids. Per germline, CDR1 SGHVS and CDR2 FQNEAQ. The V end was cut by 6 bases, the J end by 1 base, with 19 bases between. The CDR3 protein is CASSHTSGPPSYEQYF. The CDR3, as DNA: TGTGCCAGCAGTCATACGTCAGGGCCACCTTCCTACGAGCAGTACTTC. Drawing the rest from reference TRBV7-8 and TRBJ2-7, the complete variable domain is GAGVSQSPRYKVAKRGQDVALRCDPISGHVSLFWYQQALGQGPEFLTYFQNEAQLDKSGLPSDRFFAERPEGSVSTLKIQRTQQEDSAVYLCASSHTSGPPSYEQYFGPGTRLTVT.

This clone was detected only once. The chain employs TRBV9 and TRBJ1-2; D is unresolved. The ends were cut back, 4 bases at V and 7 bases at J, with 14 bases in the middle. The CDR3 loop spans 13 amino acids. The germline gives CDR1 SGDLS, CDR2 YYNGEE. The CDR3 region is CASSPWETGGYTF. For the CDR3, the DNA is TGTGCCAGCAGCCCGTGGGAGACGGGTGGCTACACCTTC.

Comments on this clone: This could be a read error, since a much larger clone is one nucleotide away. The chain's CDR3 is CASSWDMNTEAFF. The CDR3 DNA sequence: TGTGCCAGCAGTTGGGACATGAACACTGAAGCTTTCTTT. The chain couples TRBV27 to TRBJ1-1, with D possibly being TRBD1 (6 bases). Germline V gives CDR1 MNHEY, CDR2 SMNVEV (reference sequence). The CDR3 totals 13 residues. With 4 bases removed from V and 0 bases from J, the gap between germline ends came to 6 bases.

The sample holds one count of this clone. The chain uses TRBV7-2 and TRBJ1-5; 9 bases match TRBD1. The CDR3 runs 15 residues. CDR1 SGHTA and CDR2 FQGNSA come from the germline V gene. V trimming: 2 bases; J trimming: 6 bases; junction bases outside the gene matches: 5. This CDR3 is CASSLTTGGLQPQHF. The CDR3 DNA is TGTGCCAGCAGCTTAACAACAGGGGGCCTTCAGCCCCAGCATTTT.

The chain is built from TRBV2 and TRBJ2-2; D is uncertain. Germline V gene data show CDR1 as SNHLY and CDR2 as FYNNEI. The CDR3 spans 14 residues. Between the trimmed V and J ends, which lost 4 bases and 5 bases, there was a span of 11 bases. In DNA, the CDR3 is TGTGCCAGCAGTGGGTTGGGGTGGACCGGGGAGCTGTTTTTT. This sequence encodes CASSGLGWTGELFF.

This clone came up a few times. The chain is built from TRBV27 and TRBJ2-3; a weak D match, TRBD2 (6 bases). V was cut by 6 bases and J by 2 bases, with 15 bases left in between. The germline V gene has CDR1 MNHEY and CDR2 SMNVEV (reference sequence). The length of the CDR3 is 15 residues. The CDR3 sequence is CASRLTSRLTDTQYF. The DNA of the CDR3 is TGTGCCAGCAGACTAACTAGCAGACTCACAGATACGCAGTATTTT.

CDR3 in DNA: TGTGCCAGCAGCGCCCCGGGGGGCGCGACTGAAGCTTTCTTT. This encodes CASSAPGGATEAFF. V usage is TRBV27 and J usage is TRBJ1-1; D is perhaps TRBD1 (6 bases). There are 14 residues in the CDR3. Germline V gene lookup returns CDR1 MNHEY and CDR2 SMNVEV (reference sequence). Between the trimmed V and J ends, which lost 6 bases and 5 bases, there was a span of 16 bases.

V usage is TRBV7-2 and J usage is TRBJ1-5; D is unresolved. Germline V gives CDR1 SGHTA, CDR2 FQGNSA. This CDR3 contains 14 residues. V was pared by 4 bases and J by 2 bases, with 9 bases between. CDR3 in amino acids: CASSSRPGNQPQHF. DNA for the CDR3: TGTGCCAGCAGCTCACGACCGGGCAATCAGCCCCAGCATTTT.

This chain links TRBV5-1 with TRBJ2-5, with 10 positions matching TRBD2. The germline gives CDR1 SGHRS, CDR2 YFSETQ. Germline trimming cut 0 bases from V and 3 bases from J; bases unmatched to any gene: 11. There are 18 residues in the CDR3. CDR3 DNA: TGCGCCAGCAGCTTGGGCCTAGCGGGAGTAGGGAGGGAAGAGACCCAGTACTTC. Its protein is CASSLGLAGVGREETQYF. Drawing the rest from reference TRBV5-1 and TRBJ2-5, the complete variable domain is KAGVTQTPRYLIKTRGQQVTLSCSPISGHRSVSWYQQTPGQGLQFLFEYFSETQRNKGNFPGRFSGRQFSNSRSEMNVSTLELGDSALYLCASSLGLAGVGREETQYFGPGTRLLVL.

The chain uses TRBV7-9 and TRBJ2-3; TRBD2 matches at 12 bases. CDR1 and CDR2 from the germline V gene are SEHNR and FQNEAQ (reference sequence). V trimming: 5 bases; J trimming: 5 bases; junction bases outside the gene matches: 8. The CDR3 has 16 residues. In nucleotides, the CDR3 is TGTGCCAGCAGCCCGAGGACTAGCGGGAAGGTAGATACGCAGTATTTT. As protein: CASSPRTSGKVDTQYF. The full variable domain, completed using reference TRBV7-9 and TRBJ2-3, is DTGVSQNPRHKITKRGQNVTFRCDPISEHNRLYWYRQTLGQGPEFLTYFQNEAQLEKSRLLSDRFSAERPKGSFSTLEIQRTEQGDSAMYLCASSPRTSGKVDTQYFGPGTRLTVL.

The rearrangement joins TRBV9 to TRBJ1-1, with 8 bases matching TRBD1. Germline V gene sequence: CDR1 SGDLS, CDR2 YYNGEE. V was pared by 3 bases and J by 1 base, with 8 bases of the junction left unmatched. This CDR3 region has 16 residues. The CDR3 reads CASSGTQGAKNTEAFF. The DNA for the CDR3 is TGTGCCAGCAGCGGAACTCAGGGGGCGAAGAACACTGAAGCTTTCTTT.

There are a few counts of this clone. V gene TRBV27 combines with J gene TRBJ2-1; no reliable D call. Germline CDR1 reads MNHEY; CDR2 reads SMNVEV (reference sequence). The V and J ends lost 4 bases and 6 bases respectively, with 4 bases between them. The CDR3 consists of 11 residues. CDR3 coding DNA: TGTGCCAGCAGTTCTCGCAATGAGCAGTTCTTC. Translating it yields CASSSRNEQFF.

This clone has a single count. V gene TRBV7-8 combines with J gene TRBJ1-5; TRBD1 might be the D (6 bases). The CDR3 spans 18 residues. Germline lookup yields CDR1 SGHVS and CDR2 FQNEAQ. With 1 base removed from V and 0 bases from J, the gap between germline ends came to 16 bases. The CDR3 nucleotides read TGTGCCAGCAGCTTAGGTTGGATCGGGACATATAGCAATCAGCCCCAGCATTTT. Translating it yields CASSLGWIGTYSNQPQHF.

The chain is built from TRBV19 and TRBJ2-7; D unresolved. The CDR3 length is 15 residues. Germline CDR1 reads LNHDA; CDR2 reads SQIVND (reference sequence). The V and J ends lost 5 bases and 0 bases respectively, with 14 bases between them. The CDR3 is CASSFSAGSSYEQYF. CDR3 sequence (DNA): TGTGCCAGTAGTTTCTCGGCCGGTAGCTCCTACGAGCAGTACTTC. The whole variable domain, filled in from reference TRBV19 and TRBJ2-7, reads DGGITQSPKYLFRKEGQNVTLSCEQNLNHDAMYWYRQDPGQGLRLIYYSQIVNDFQKGDIAEGYSVSREKKESFPLTVTSAQKNPTAFYLCASSFSAGSSYEQYFGPGTRLTVT.

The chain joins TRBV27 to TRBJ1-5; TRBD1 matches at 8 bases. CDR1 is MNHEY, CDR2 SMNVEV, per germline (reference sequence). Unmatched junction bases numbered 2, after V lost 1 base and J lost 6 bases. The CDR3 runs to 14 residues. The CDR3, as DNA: TGTGCCAGCAGTTTATTCAGGGGGCCTCAGCCCCAGCATTTT. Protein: CASSLFRGPQPQHF.